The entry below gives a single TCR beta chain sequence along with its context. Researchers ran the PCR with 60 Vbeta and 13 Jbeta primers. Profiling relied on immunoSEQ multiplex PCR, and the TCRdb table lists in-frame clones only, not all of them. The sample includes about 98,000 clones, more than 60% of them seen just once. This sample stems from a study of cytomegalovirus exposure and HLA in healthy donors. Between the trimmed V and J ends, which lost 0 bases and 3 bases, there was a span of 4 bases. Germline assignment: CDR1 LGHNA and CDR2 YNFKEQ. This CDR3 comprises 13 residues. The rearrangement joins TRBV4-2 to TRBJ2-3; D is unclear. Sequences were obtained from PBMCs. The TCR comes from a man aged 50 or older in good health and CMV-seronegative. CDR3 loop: CASSQDLTDTQYF. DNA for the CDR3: TGTGCCAGCAGCCAAGATTTAACAGATACGCAGTATTTT.